This entry features one T cell receptor (beta chain) sequence. No antigen is known for it. The record has no base qualities; no much larger clone is one base away. Reading from cysteine to phenylalanine, the CDR3 counts 13 amino acids. The DNA shown is the 39-base CDR3, in frame from base 1. The trim is 5 bases for V and 7 bases for J, with a gap of 9 bases between the germline ends. The germline V gene encodes CDR1 LNHDA and CDR2 SQIVND (reference sequence). This sample is drawn from a study of blood T cell repertoires in COVID-19 (TCRdb year 2020). At the level of the whole study: Collaborator samples came from the United States, Italy and Spain and covered acute and convalescent phases of COVID-19. The prospective study material was composed of cDNA or gDNA derived from T cells, B-cell-depleted T cells, or PBMCs. Subjects who had been exposed to COVID-19, were actively infected with it, or had recovered from it provided the deeply sampled blood TCRbeta repertoires that made up the dataset. The repertoires were made available in a free public database intended to serve as a resource for research on the immune response to SARS-CoV-2. Samples were obtained from the ongoing ImmuneRACE study (first 160 participants) and from 1,000 to 1,500 subjects provided by 6 global collaborators. A de-identified subject ID, COVID-19 status, age in years and sex were almost always included in the sample metadata. HLA class I and class II types, where available, came from metadata supplied by the sample provider rather than from assay-based typing. The full study reports these points: Clinical and demographic metadata were provided uncurated, with the amount varying by source and participant.

The immunoSEQ Assay, a bias-controlled multiplex PCR, was used to amplify TCRbeta CDR3 regions from genomic DNA. Under the source paper's analysis protocol: Within the assay, amplification of reference gene primers was used to estimate how many nucleated cells each sample contained. To quantify the absolute abundance of each unique TCRbeta CDR3 rearrangement, sequence reads were collapsed and filtered. Productive Simpson clonality was computed per sample as the square root of Simpson's diversity index over productive rearrangements. This immuneACCESS table, as held by TCRdb, lists in-frame sequences with V and J called but not all clones. Of the missing ones, under half trace to an unresolved V gene in checked studies; the others have no known cause. That table is the source of V, J and clone size, and D and trimming were worked out from the DNA. Recorded for this sample are roughly 150,000 clones; approximately 91% of them occurred a single time. The top ten constitute approximately 5% of the sample.

One collaborating source in Seattle enrolled patients while the patients were actively infected and followed the patients over time throughout the course of disease. Each collaborating institution followed its own protocols to collect whole blood in K2EDTA tubes. For TCRbeta analysis, collaborator samples were shipped as frozen whole blood, as isolated PBMCs, or as DNA extracted from either sample type. Sequencing was carried out using peripheral blood. The rearrangement combines TRBV19 with TRBJ1-6; TRBD1 might be the D gene, on 5 matching bases. The receptor was isolated from a man between 18 and 35 years old with COVID-19, enrolled during active disease. CDR3 region: CASSGALNSPLHF. The sequenced DNA is TGTGCCAGTAGTGGGGCGCTCAATTCACCCCTCCACTTT.